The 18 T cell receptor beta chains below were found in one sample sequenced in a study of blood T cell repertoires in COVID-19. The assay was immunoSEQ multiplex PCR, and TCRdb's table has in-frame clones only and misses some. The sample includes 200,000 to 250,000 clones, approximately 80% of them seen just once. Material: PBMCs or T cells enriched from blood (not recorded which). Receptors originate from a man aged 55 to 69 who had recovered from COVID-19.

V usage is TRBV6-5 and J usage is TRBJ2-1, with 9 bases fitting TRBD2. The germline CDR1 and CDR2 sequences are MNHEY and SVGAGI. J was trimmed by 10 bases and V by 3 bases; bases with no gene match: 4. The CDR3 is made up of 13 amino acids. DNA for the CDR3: TGTGCCAGCAGTTATAAACTAGCGGGCGAGCAGTTCTTC. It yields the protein CASSYKLAGEQFF.

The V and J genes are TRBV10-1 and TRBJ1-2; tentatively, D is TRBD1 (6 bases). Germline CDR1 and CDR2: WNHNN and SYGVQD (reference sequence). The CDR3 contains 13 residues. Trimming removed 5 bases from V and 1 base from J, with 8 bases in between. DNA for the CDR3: TGCGCCAGCAGTCCAGGGGTTAACTATGGCTACACCTTC. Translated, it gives CASSPGVNYGYTF.

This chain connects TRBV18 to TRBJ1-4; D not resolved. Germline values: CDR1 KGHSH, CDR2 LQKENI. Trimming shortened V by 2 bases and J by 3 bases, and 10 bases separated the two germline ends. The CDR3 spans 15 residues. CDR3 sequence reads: CASSPLAEANEKLFF. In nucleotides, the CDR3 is TGTGCCAGCTCACCATTGGCAGAAGCTAATGAAAAACTGTTTTTT.

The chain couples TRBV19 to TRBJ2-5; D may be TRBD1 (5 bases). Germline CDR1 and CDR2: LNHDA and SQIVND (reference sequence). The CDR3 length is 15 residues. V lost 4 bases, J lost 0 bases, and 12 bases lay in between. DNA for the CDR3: TGTGCCAGTAGTACGCAGGGCGCGTACCAAGAGACCCAGTACTTC. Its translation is CASSTQGAYQETQYF.

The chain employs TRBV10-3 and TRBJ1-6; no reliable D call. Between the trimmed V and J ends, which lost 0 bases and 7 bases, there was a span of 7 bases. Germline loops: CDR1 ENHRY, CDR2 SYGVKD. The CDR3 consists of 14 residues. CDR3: CAISESPRNSPLHF. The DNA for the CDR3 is TGTGCCATCAGTGAGTCCCCTCGGAATTCACCCCTCCACTTT.

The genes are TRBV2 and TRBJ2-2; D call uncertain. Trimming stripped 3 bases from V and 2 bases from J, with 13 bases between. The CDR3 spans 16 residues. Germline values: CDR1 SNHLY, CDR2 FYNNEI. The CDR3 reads CASSEIGPINTGELFF. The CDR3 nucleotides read TGTGCCAGCAGTGAGATTGGGCCGATAAACACCGGGGAGCTGTTTTTT.

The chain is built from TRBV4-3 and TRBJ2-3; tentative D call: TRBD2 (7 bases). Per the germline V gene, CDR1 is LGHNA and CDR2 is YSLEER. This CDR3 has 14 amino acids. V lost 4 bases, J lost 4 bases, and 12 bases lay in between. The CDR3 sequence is CASSLGGASDTQYF. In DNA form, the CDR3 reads TGCGCCAGCAGCCTGGGGGGGGCCTCAGATACGCAGTATTTT.

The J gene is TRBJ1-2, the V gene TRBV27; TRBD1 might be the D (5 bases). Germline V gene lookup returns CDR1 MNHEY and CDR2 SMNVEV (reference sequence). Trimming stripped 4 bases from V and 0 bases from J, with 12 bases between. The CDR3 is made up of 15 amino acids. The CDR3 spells CASSSPRTSNYGYTF. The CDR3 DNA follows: TGTGCCAGCAGTTCCCCCCGGACATCTAACTATGGCTACACCTTC.

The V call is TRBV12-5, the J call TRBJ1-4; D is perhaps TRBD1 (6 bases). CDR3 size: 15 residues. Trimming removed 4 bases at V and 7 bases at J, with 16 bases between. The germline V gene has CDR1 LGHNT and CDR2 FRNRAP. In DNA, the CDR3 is TGTGCTAGTGGTTCAGGGGCCGGGGACGGTGAAAAACTGTTTTTT. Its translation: CASGSGAGDGEKLFF.

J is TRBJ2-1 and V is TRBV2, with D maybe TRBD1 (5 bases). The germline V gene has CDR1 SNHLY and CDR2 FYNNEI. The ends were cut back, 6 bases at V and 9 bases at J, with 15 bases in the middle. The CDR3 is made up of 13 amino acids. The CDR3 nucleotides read TGTGCCAGCAGCAACCAGGGCTATAGTGAGCAGTTCTTC. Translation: CASSNQGYSEQFF. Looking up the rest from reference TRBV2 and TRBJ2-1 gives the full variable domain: EPEVTQTPSHQVTQMGQEVILRCVPISNHLYFYWYRQILGQKVEFLVSFYNNEISEKSEIFDDQFSVERPDGSNFTLKIRSTKLEDSAMYFCASSNQGYSEQFFGPGTRLTVL.

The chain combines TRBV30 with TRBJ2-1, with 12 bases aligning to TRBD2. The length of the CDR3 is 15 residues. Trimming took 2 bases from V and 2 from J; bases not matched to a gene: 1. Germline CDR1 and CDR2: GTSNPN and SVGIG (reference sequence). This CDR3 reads CAWSLAGGPYNEQFF. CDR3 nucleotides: TGTGCCTGGAGTCTAGCGGGGGGGCCCTACAATGAGCAGTTCTTC.

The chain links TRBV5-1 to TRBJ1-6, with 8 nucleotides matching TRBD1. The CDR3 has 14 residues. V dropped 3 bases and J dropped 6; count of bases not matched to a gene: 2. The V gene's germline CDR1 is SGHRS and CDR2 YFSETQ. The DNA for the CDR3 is TGCGCCAGCAGCTCTGGACAGGGTAATTCACCCCTCCACTTT. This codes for CASSSGQGNSPLHF.

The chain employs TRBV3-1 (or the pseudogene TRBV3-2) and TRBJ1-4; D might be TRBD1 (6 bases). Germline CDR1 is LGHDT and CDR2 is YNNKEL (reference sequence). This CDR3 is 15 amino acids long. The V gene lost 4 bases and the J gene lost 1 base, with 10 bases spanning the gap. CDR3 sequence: CASSLRGGTNEKLFF. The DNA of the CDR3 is TGTGCCAGCAGCCTAAGAGGGGGAACTAATGAAAAACTGTTTTTT.

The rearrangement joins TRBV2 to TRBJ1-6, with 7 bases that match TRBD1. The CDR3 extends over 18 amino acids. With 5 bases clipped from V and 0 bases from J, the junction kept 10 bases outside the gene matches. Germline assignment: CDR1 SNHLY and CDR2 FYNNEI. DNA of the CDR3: TGTGCCAGCAGTAAGGCTGTGGGACAGAACTCCTATAATTCACCCCTCCACTTT. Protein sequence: CASSKAVGQNSYNSPLHF.

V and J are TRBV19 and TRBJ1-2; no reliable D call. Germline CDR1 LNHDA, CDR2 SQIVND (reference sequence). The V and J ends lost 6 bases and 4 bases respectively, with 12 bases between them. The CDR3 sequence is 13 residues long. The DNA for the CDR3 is TGTGCCAGTAGGAGGACGGGGATCTATGGCTACACCTTC. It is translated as CASRRTGIYGYTF.

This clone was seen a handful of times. The CDR3 region is CASSLDRLNTIYF. The CDR3 bases are TGTGCCAGCAGCTTGGACAGACTAAACACCATATATTTT. The rearrangement links TRBV11-2 to TRBJ1-3, with D possibly matching TRBD1 (6 bases). The germline V and J ends were trimmed by 3 bases and 6 bases, with 9 bases remaining between them. Germline V gene data show CDR1 as SGHAT and CDR2 as FQNNGV. This CDR3 spans 13 amino acids.

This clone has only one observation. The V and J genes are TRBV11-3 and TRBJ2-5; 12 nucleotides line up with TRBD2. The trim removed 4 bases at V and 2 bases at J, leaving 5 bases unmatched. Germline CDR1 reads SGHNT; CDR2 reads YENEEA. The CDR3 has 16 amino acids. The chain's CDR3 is CASSSRLAGAQETQYF. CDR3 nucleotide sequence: TGTGCCAGCAGCTCTAGACTAGCGGGGGCACAAGAGACCCAGTACTTC.

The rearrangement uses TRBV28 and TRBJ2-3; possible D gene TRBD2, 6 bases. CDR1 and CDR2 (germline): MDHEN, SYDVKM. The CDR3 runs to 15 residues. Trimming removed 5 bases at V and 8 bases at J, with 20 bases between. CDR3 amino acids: CASSTLRGGLGTQYF. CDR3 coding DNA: TGTGCCAGCAGTACCTTGCGGGGAGGCTTGGGTACGCAGTATTTT. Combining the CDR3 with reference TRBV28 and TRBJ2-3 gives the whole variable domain DVKVTQSSRYLVKRTGEKVFLECVQDMDHENMFWYRQDPGLGLRLIYFSYDVKMKEKGDIPEGYSVSREKKERFSLILESASTNQTSMYLCASSTLRGGLGTQYFGPGTRLTVL.